This TCR beta chain is from a study of cytomegalovirus exposure and HLA in healthy donors. Overall study findings and caveats: CMV serostatus alone was available as immune exposure information.

In the case of this clone: The antigen is not known.

The length of the CDR3 is 14 residues. The J segment lost 4 bases and the V segment lost 4 bases, leaving 5 bases of the junction unmatched. Germline CDR1 and CDR2: MNHEY and SVGAGI. Researchers ran the PCR with 60 Vbeta and 13 Jbeta primers. This table comes from immunoSEQ multiplex PCR, and its TCRdb copy is limited to in-frame clones, with some not included. The sample contains more than 150,000 clones, about four fifths of which appear only once. The sequence was obtained from a man aged 35-49 years in good health and CMV-seronegative. Input material: PBMCs. This chain links TRBV6-5 with TRBJ1-1; 8 nucleotides agree with TRBD1. CDR3 DNA sequence: TGTGCCAGCAGTTCCGGACAGGGTAGCACTGAAGCTTTCTTT. It yields the protein CASSSGQGSTEAFF.